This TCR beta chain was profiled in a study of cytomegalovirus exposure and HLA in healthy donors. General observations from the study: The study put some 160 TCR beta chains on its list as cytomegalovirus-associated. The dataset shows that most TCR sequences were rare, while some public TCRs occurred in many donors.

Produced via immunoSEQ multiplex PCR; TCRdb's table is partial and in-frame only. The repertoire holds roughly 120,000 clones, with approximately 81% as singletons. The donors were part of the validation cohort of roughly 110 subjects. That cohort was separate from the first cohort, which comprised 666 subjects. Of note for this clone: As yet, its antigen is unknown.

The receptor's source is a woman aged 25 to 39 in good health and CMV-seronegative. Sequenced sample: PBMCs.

This chain's CDR3 is CATSSRVPRDRGSGYTF. CDR3 DNA: TGTGCCACCAGCAGCAGAGTCCCCCGGGACAGGGGAAGTGGCTACACCTTC. The rearrangement joins TRBV15 to TRBJ1-2, with TRBD1 matching over 10 bases. Unmatched junction bases numbered 14, after V lost 3 bases and J lost 7 bases. Germline loops: CDR1 LNHNV, CDR2 YYDKDF (reference sequence). The CDR3 length is 17 residues.